This TCR beta chain was documented in a study of blood T cell repertoires in COVID-19. TCRdb's table, derived via immunoSEQ multiplex PCR, lists solely in-frame clones and lacks some. The table shows roughly 100,000 clones, with under 80% occurring only once. This clonotype was sampled from an older woman with acute or convalescent COVID-19. Sequenced material: peripheral blood.

The CDR3 DNA reads as TGCGCCAGCAGCCCCGTGTTGAACACTGAAGCTTTCTTT. Amino acid sequence: CASSPVLNTEAFF. The chain carries TRBV5-1 and TRBJ1-1; D not certain. The CDR3 runs to 13 residues. CDR1 is SGHRS, CDR2 YFSETQ, per germline. V was cut by 4 bases and J by 0 bases, with 7 bases left in between.